The 15 T cell receptor beta chains reported below all come from one sample, sequenced in a study of OX40 agonist ivuxolimab in advanced cancers. TCRdb's table, derived via immunoSEQ multiplex PCR, lists solely in-frame clones and lacks some. The data contain 70,000 to 85,000 clones, roughly 84% of them singletons. Sequencing was performed on CD4+ or CD8+ T cells sorted from blood, taken in a trial of the OX40 agonist ivuxolimab. The receptors stem from an adult with an advanced solid tumor such as melanoma, head and neck, liver or kidney cancer.

The rearrangement uses TRBV18 and TRBJ2-7; D uncertain. CDR1 is KGHSH and CDR2 is LQKENI in the germline V gene. Trimming removed 0 bases from V and 6 bases from J, with 9 bases in between. The CDR3 has 13 residues. CDR3 DNA sequence: TGTGCCAGCTCACCACCGTCGGTCCCCGAGCAGTACTTC. The encoded protein is CASSPPSVPEQYF.

Details on this clone: Different DNA sequences within this sample yield the same CDR3. The chain recombines TRBV5-1 with TRBJ1-4, with 8 bases identical to TRBD1. Germline V gene data show CDR1 as SGHRS and CDR2 as YFSETQ. V shed 2 bases, J shed 5 bases, and the junction held 2 bases outside the gene matches. The CDR3 spans 14 residues. The CDR3 DNA reads TGCGCCAGCAGCTTAGGACAGGGCAATGAAAAACTGTTTTTT. The encoded protein is CASSLGQGNEKLFF. Variable domain in full (rest from reference TRBV5-1 and TRBJ1-4): KAGVTQTPRYLIKTRGQQVTLSCSPISGHRSVSWYQQTPGQGLQFLFEYFSETQRNKGNFPGRFSGRQFSNSRSEMNVSTLELGDSALYLCASSLGQGNEKLFFGSGTQLSVL.

This chain uses TRBV9 with TRBJ2-7; tentatively, D is TRBD1 (6 bases). Germline V gene data show CDR1 as SGDLS and CDR2 as YYNGEE. This CDR3 is 11 amino acids long. V was shortened by 8 bases and J by 2 bases, with 8 bases between the two germline ends. The CDR3 DNA reads TGTGCCAGGAAGGGGGCCTACGAGCAGTACTTC. Translating gives CARKGAYEQYF.

The V call is TRBV7-9, the J call TRBJ1-2; 10 bases are a match to TRBD1. The V and J ends lost 5 bases and 3 bases, in that order; junction bases with no gene match: 9. The CDR3 spans 16 residues. The germline V gene encodes CDR1 SEHNR and CDR2 FQNEAQ (reference sequence). CDR3 loop: CASSPKGGQGDYGYTF. The DNA for the CDR3 is TGTGCCAGCAGCCCAAAAGGTGGACAGGGGGACTATGGCTACACCTTC. Supplemented by reference TRBV7-9 and TRBJ1-2, the full variable domain reads DTGVSQNPRHKITKRGQNVTFRCDPISEHNRLYWYRQTLGQGPEFLTYFQNEAQLEKSRLLSDRFSAERPKGSFSTLEIQRTEQGDSAMYLCASSPKGGQGDYGYTFGSGTRLTVV.

The count of this clone is one. The chain employs TRBV19 and TRBJ2-2, with D possibly TRBD2 on 6 matching bases. The CDR3 loop spans 14 amino acids. Germline values: CDR1 LNHDA, CDR2 SQIVND (reference sequence). Trimming removed 10 bases at V and 3 bases at J, with 15 bases between. The CDR3 spells CATSRDFDTGELFF. Here the CDR3 DNA reads TGTGCCACCTCACGGGACTTCGACACCGGGGAGCTGTTTTTT.

This clone has more than one count but fewer than ten. The V and J genes are TRBV2 and TRBJ1-1; TRBD1 agrees at 9 bases. Germline-derived CDR1 and CDR2 are SNHLY and FYNNEI. The V segment lost 4 bases and the J segment 4 bases; nucleotides outside the gene matches: 1. The CDR3 runs to 13 residues. CDR3: CASSAGQGTEAFF. The CDR3, as DNA: TGTGCCAGCAGTGCGGGACAGGGCACTGAAGCTTTCTTT.

This clone was counted a few times. The chain combines TRBV20-1 with TRBJ2-7; maybe TRBD2 (5 bases). The CDR3 runs 11 residues. The V end was cut by 6 bases, the J end by 4 bases, with 10 bases between. Germline V gene data show CDR1 as DFQATT and CDR2 as SNEGSKA (reference sequence). The CDR3 sequence: CSAGLGYEQYF. The CDR3 DNA is TGCAGTGCCGGACTTGGATACGAGCAGTACTTC.

This chain links TRBV15 with TRBJ1-2; unclear D gene. CDR1 and CDR2 (germline): LNHNV, YYDKDF (reference sequence). This CDR3 has 14 amino acids. Trimming took 3 bases from V and 7 from J, leaving 15 bases between them. The CDR3 region has the DNA TGTGCCACCAGCAGGGAGAGTAGGGAACGTGGCTACACCTTC. Protein: CATSRESRERGYTF.

The chain carries TRBV9 and TRBJ2-3; 14 bases align to TRBD2. J gave up 1 base and V 4 bases, and 8 bases lay outside the gene matches. The germline CDR1 and CDR2 sequences are SGDLS and YYNGEE. The CDR3 totals 18 residues. The CDR3 loop reads CASSPRLAGGPGTDTQYF. DNA for the CDR3: TGTGCCAGCAGCCCTCGACTAGCGGGGGGGCCAGGCACAGATACGCAGTATTTT.

The chain links TRBV11-2 to TRBJ2-2; D unresolved. The V end was cut by 1 base, the J end by 4 bases, with 7 bases between. Germline values: CDR1 SGHAT, CDR2 FQNNGV. The CDR3 has 14 amino acids. The CDR3 is CASSLADFTGELFF. CDR3 in DNA: TGTGCCAGCAGCTTAGCAGACTTCACCGGGGAGCTGTTTTTT.

J is TRBJ2-3 and V is TRBV29-1; possible D gene TRBD1, 7 bases. Trimming cost V 4 bases and J 6 bases, with 14 bases left between them. Germline V gives CDR1 SQVTM, CDR2 ANQGSEA. The CDR3 totals 13 residues. CDR3 in amino acids: CSVVAGGMDTQYF. CDR3 bases: TGCAGCGTTGTTGCAGGGGGGATGGATACGCAGTATTTT.

The chain carries TRBV12-5 and TRBJ1-1; D is perhaps TRBD1 (6 bases). The CDR3 sequence is 12 residues long. Trimming left V 6 bases short and J 7 bases short, with 12 bases between. Germline CDR1 and CDR2: LGHNT and FRNRAP. The CDR3 DNA sequence: TGTGCTAGTGGCGAACAGGGAGGTGAAGCTTTCTTT. This translates into CASGEQGGEAFF.

The sample holds one count of this clone. This sequence joins TRBV7-2 and TRBJ1-5, with D tentatively TRBD1 (5 bases). The CDR3 has 16 amino acids. Germline CDR1 SGHTA, CDR2 FQGNSA. Deletions cut 4 bases from V and 4 bases from J, with 17 bases between. CDR3 residues: CASSSSSAWGNQPQHF. In DNA, the CDR3 is TGTGCCAGCAGCTCCTCCTCCGCCTGGGGGAATCAGCCCCAGCATTTT.

The V call is TRBV9, the J call TRBJ2-1; tentatively, D is TRBD1 or TRBD2 (5 bases each). The V end lost 4 bases, the J end lost 7 bases, and 9 bases lay between the germline ends. CDR1 SGDLS and CDR2 YYNGEE come from the germline V gene. The CDR3 loop spans 12 amino acids. The CDR3 loop is CASSRDVNEQFF. The CDR3 DNA follows: TGTGCCAGCAGCCGGGACGTAAATGAGCAGTTCTTC.

The rearrangement uses TRBV19 and TRBJ1-2; D is possibly TRBD1 (6 bases). V was clipped by 3 bases and J by 4 bases, with 12 bases between them. The CDR3 extends over 14 amino acids. Per the germline V gene, CDR1 is LNHDA and CDR2 is SQIVND (reference sequence). CDR3 residues: CASSISRQAYGYTF. For the CDR3, the DNA is TGTGCCAGTAGTATCAGTAGACAGGCCTATGGCTACACCTTC.